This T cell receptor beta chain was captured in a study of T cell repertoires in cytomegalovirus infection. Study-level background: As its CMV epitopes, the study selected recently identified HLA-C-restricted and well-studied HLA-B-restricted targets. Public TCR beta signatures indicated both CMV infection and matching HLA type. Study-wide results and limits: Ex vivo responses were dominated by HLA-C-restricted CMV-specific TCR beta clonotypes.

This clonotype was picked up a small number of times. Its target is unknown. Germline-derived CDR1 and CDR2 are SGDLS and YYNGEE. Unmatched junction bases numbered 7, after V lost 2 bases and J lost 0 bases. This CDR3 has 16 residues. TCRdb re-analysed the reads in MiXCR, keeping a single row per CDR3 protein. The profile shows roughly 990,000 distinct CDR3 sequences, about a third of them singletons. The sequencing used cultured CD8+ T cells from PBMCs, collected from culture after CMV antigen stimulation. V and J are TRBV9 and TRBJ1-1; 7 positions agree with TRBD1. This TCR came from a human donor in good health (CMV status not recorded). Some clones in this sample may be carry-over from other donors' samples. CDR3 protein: CASSVPGQRVNTEAFF. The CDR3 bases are TGTGCCAGCAGCGTGCCGGGACAGAGGGTGAACACTGAAGCTTTCTTT.